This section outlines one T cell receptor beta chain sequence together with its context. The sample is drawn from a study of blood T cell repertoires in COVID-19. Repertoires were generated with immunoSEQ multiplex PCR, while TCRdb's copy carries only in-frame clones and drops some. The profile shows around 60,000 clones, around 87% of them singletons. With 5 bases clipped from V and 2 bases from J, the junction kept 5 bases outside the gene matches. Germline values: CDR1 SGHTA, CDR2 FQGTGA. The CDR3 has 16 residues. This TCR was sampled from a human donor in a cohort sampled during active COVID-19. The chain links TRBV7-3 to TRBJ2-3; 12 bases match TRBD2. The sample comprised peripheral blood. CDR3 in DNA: TGTGCCAGCAGCCACGCTAGCGGGGGGGACACAGATACGCAGTATTTT. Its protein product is CASSHASGGDTDTQYF.